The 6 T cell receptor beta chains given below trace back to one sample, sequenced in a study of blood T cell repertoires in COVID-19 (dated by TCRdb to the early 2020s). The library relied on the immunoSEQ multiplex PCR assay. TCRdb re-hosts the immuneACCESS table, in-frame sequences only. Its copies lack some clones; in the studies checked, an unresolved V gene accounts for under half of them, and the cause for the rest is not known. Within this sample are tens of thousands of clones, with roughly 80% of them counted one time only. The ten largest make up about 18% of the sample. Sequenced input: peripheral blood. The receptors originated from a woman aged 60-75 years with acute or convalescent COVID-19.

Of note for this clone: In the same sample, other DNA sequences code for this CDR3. The CDR3 DNA reads TGTGCCAGCAGCCGGACAGGGCGAAGCTACGAGCAGTACTTC. Amino acid sequence: CASSRTGRSYEQYF. The J gene is TRBJ2-7, the V gene TRBV3-1 (or the pseudogene TRBV3-2); 8 bases fit TRBD1. V shed 4 bases and J 3 bases; nucleotides not matched to a gene: 5. Germline lookup yields CDR1 LGHDT and CDR2 YNNKEL (reference sequence). CDR3 length: 14 amino acids.

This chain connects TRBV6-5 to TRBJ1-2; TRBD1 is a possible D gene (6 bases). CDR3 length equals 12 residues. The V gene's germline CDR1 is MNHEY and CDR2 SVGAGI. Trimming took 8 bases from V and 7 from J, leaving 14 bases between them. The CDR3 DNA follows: TGTGCCAGCGGGAGGGGGTTTGTTGGCTACACCTTC. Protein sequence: CASGRGFVGYTF.

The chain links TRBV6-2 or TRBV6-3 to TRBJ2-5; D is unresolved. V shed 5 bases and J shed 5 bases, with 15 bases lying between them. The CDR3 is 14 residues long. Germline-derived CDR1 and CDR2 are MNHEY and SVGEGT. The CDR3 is CASSALVVAETQYF. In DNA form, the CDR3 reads TGTGCCAGCAGTGCCCTGGTGGTGGCCGAGACCCAGTACTTC.

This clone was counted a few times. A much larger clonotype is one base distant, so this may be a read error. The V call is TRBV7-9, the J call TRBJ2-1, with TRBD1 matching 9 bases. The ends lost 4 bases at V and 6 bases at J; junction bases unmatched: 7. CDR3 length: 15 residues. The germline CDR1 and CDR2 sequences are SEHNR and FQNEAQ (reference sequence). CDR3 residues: CASSWGQGEGNEQFF. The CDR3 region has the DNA TGTGCCAGCAGCTGGGGACAGGGCGAAGGCAATGAGCAGTTCTTC.

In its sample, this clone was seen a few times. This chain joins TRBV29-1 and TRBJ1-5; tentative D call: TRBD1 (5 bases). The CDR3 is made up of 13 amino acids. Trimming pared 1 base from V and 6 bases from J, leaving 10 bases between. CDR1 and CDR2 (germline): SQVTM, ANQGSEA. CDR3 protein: CSVEGQGVQPQHF. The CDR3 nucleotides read TGCAGCGTTGAAGGTCAGGGCGTTCAGCCCCAGCATTTT. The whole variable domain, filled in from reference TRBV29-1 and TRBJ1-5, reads SAVISQKPSRDICQRGTSLTIQCQVDSQVTMMFWYRQQPGQSLTLIATANQGSEATYESGFVIDKFPISRPNLTFSTLTVSNMSPEDSSIYLCSVEGQGVQPQHFGDGTRLSIL.

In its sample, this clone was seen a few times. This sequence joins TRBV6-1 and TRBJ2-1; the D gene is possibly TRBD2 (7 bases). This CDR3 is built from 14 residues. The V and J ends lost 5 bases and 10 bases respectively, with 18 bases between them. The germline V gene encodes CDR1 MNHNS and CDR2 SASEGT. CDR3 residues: CASSSGGLAIEQFF. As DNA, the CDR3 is TGTGCCAGCAGTTCCGGGGGGCTCGCAATAGAGCAGTTCTTC.